Below, 31 T cell receptor beta chains from the same sample are listed, as sequenced in a study of blood T cell repertoires in COVID-19. Some clones are missing from TCRdb's copy, which holds only in-frame ones; the method was immunoSEQ multiplex PCR. The sample contains 220,000 or so clones, around four fifths of which appear only once. The sequenced material came from peripheral blood. The receptors were sampled from a woman aged 55 to 70 who had recovered from COVID-19.

The rearrangement joins TRBV7-2 to TRBJ2-7; TRBD1 might be the D (5 bases). V gave up 1 base and J gave up 0 bases, with 13 bases separating them. Germline V gene data show CDR1 as SGHTA and CDR2 as FQGNSA. The CDR3 consists of 16 residues. CDR3 residues: CASSLVLTVNSYEQYF. For the CDR3, the DNA is TGTGCCAGCAGCTTAGTACTGACAGTTAACTCCTACGAGCAGTACTTC.

This chain joins TRBV19 and TRBJ1-6; TRBD1 agrees at 7 bases. Germline trimming cut 7 bases from V and 5 bases from J; bases unmatched to any gene: 11. CDR1 is LNHDA and CDR2 is SQIVND in the germline V gene (reference sequence). CDR3 length equals 16 residues. CDR3 sequence reads: CASNEQGLLHNSPLHF. As DNA, the CDR3 is TGTGCCAGTAATGAACAGGGGCTTCTCCATAATTCACCCCTCCACTTT. Complete variable domain (other parts from reference TRBV19 and TRBJ1-6): DGGITQSPKYLFRKEGQNVTLSCEQNLNHDAMYWYRQDPGQGLRLIYYSQIVNDFQKGDIAEGYSVSREKKESFPLTVTSAQKNPTAFYLCASNEQGLLHNSPLHFGNGTRLTVT.

A remark on this clone: At one boundary the junction diverges from the germline segment, which might be a read error. In DNA, the CDR3 is TGTGCCAGCAGTGAAGTTGATCCGGGACAGGGAGAGTTT. Amino acids: CASSEVDPGQGEF. This chain links TRBV6-1 with TRBJ1-5; 9 nucleotides line up with TRBD1. Germline CDR1 and CDR2: MNHNS and SASEGT. There are 13 residues in the CDR3.

The chain carries TRBV19 and TRBJ2-2; 9 bases line up with TRBD1. Germline CDR1 LNHDA, CDR2 SQIVND (reference sequence). The length of the CDR3 is 14 residues. V was clipped by 5 bases and J by 6 bases; unmatched bases: 4. The CDR3: CASSEGQGPGELFF. The CDR3 coding sequence is TGTGCCAGTAGTGAGGGACAGGGTCCCGGGGAGCTGTTTTTT.

This sequence joins TRBV7-9 and TRBJ1-6; TRBD1 is a possible D gene (6 bases). The CDR3 runs to 15 residues. V was clipped by 3 bases and J by 5 bases, with 11 bases between them. CDR1 is SEHNR and CDR2 is FQNEAQ in the germline V gene (reference sequence). The CDR3 here is CASSFSQGHNSPLHF. Written as DNA, the CDR3 is TGTGCCAGCAGCTTCTCCCAGGGGCATAATTCACCCCTCCACTTT. The entire variable domain, with the rest obtained from reference TRBV7-9 and TRBJ1-6, is as follows: DTGVSQNPRHKITKRGQNVTFRCDPISEHNRLYWYRQTLGQGPEFLTYFQNEAQLEKSRLLSDRFSAERPKGSFSTLEIQRTEQGDSAMYLCASSFSQGHNSPLHFGNGTRLTVT.

The chain carries TRBV6-5 and TRBJ2-2, with 8 nucleotides matching TRBD2. This CDR3 contains 15 residues. Trimming at V came to 7 bases and at J to 3 bases, leaving 7 bases not matched to a gene. CDR1 and CDR2 (germline): MNHEY, SVGAGI. The CDR3 loop is CASNARGGHTGELFF. The CDR3 DNA reads TGTGCCAGCAACGCCCGGGGGGGCCACACCGGGGAGCTGTTTTTT.

This chain uses TRBV2 with TRBJ1-6; perhaps TRBD1 as D (6 bases). V was pared by 4 bases and J by 3 bases, with 13 bases between. The CDR3 length is 16 residues. Germline V gene lookup returns CDR1 SNHLY and CDR2 FYNNEI. The CDR3 region is CASSVHKDSYNSPLHF. In nucleotides, the CDR3 is TGTGCCAGCAGTGTACATAAGGACAGCTATAATTCACCCCTCCACTTT.

This rearrangement joins TRBV18 to TRBJ2-7; weak D call: TRBD1 (7 bases). The CDR3 contains 16 residues. Trimming cost V 1 base and J 5 bases, with 18 bases left between them. Germline V gene sequence: CDR1 KGHSH, CDR2 LQKENI. CDR3 bases: TGTGCCAGCTCACCACTATGGAAAACAGGGGAGGACGAGCAGTACTTC. Translating gives CASSPLWKTGEDEQYF.

The CDR3 protein is CAWSVDRNYEQYF. The CDR3 nucleotides are TGTGCCTGGAGTGTAGACAGGAACTACGAGCAGTACTTC. V is TRBV30 and J is TRBJ2-7, with D tentatively TRBD1 (6 bases). V was cut by 0 bases and J by 3 bases, with 9 bases left in between. The CDR3 loop spans 13 amino acids. Germline lookup yields CDR1 GTSNPN and CDR2 SVGIG (reference sequence).

V and J are TRBV28 and TRBJ2-3; a possible D gene is TRBD1 (6 bases). V was pared by 4 bases and J by 2 bases, with 19 bases between. The CDR3 is 17 residues long. Germline loops: CDR1 MDHEN, CDR2 SYDVKM. CDR3 in DNA: TGTGCCAGCAGTTCCTTCCGTTACAGGGTCGACACAGATACGCAGTATTTT. This gives the protein CASSSFRYRVDTDTQYF.

There are a few counts of this clone. One end of the junction varies from germline; a read error may be responsible. This sequence joins TRBV7-7 and TRBJ2-2; 8 bases are a match to TRBD1. The CDR3 is 15 amino acids. The V gene's germline CDR1 is SSHAT and CDR2 FNYEAQ (reference sequence). The CDR3 nucleotides read TGTGCTAGCAGCTTTGGGACAGGGAACACCGGGGAGCTGTTTTTT. This encodes CASSFGTGNTGELFF.

The chain recombines TRBV19 with TRBJ1-2; possible D gene TRBD1, 6 bases. V was pared by 5 bases and J by 9 bases, with 13 bases between. The germline gives CDR1 LNHDA, CDR2 SQIVND (reference sequence). The CDR3 consists of 12 residues. As DNA, the CDR3 is TGTGCCAGTAGTGTTATACAGGGTCGCTACACCTTC. Its protein is CASSVIQGRYTF.

V and J are TRBV11-1 and TRBJ1-1, with no clear D. Germline V gives CDR1 SGHAT, CDR2 FQDESV (reference sequence). V dropped 2 bases and J dropped 7 bases, with 14 bases sitting between them. The CDR3 runs to 14 residues. Here the CDR3 DNA reads TGTGCCAGCAGCTTAAGTCCAGCCAGGTTTGAAGCTTTCTTT. As protein: CASSLSPARFEAFF. The full variable domain, rest sourced from reference TRBV11-1 and TRBJ1-1, is EAEVAQSPRYKITEKSQAVAFWCDPISGHATLYWYRQILGQGPELLVQFQDESVVDDSQLPKDRFSAERLKGVDSTLKIQPAELGDSAMYLCASSLSPARFEAFFGQGTRLTVV.

Details on this clone: Other DNA sequences from this sample encode an identical CDR3 as well. The chain couples TRBV16 to TRBJ1-3, with D perhaps TRBD1 (5 bases). The CDR3 is 14 amino acids. Trimming stripped 6 bases from V and 1 base from J, with 10 bases between. Germline CDR1 and CDR2: KGHSY and FQNENV. The CDR3 bases are TGTGCCAGCAGTCAGCAGGGATCTGGAAACACCATATATTTT. It encodes CASSQQGSGNTIYF.

The sample holds a few counts of this clone. Distinct nucleotide sequences in the sample also encode this CDR3. The rearrangement links TRBV10-3 to TRBJ2-7; TRBD1 agrees at 7 bases. J was trimmed by 3 bases and V by 4 bases; bases with no gene match: 3. The CDR3 consists of 13 residues. Germline V gene data show CDR1 as ENHRY and CDR2 as SYGVKD. The DNA of the CDR3 is TGTGCCATCAGTGTACGGGACAGCTACGAGCAGTACTTC. Translating it yields CAISVRDSYEQYF.

The chain uses TRBV7-9 and TRBJ2-7; D remains unclear. Between the trimmed V and J ends, which lost 4 bases and 3 bases, there was a span of 4 bases. This CDR3 comprises 11 residues. CDR1 SEHNR and CDR2 FQNEAQ come from the germline V gene (reference sequence). CDR3 sequence: CASSWLYEQYF. DNA of the CDR3: TGTGCCAGCAGCTGGCTCTACGAGCAGTACTTC.

The chain combines TRBV28 with TRBJ1-2; 9 bases match TRBD1. Trimming cost V 5 bases and J 7 bases; bases outside gene matches: 14. The CDR3 is made up of 16 amino acids. The germline CDR1 and CDR2 sequences are MDHEN and SYDVKM. The CDR3 DNA reads as TGTGCCAGCAGTCTGCCGGGACAGGGTCCAACCGGTGGCTACACCTTC. Translation gives CASSLPGQGPTGGYTF.

Details on this clone: A much larger clone sits a single nucleotide away, making a read error possible. The sample holds other DNA sequences that translate to the same CDR3. The rearrangement joins TRBV6-1 to TRBJ1-6, with 8 bases identical to TRBD1. The CDR3 totals 15 residues. CDR1 MNHNS and CDR2 SASEGT come from the germline V gene. CDR3 coding DNA: TGTGCCAGCAGTGACCCCGGGACAGGAGGTTCACCTCTCCACTTT. It translates to CASSDPGTGGSPLHF.

The rearrangement joins TRBV4-1 to TRBJ2-2; 8 bases line up with TRBD1. The CDR3 is made up of 14 amino acids. Trimming at V came to 3 bases and at J to 4 bases, leaving 1 base not matched to a gene. Germline V gene data show CDR1 as MGHRA and CDR2 as YSYEKL. In nucleotides, the CDR3 is TGCGCCAGCAGCCATGGACAGGGCACCGGGGAGCTGTTTTTT. Protein sequence: CASSHGQGTGELFF.

The chain recombines TRBV18 with TRBJ2-5, with D perhaps TRBD1 (5 bases). Between the trimmed V and J ends, which lost 3 bases and 1 base, there was a span of 15 bases. There are 16 residues in the CDR3. Germline V lookup: CDR1 KGHSH, CDR2 LQKENI. CDR3 DNA: TGTGCCAGCTCACCCTTTGGGGTGGGGCTCCAAGAGACCCAGTACTTC. Its translation: CASSPFGVGLQETQYF.

The chain links TRBV12-5 to TRBJ1-3; D remains ambiguous. The germline V gene encodes CDR1 LGHNT and CDR2 FRNRAP. CDR3 size: 15 residues. Trimming pared 6 bases from V and 0 bases from J, leaving 12 bases between. The CDR3 coding sequence is TGTGCTAGTGGAGGACGGGGTAACTCTGGAAACACCATATATTTT. This codes for CASGGRGNSGNTIYF.

The V and J genes are TRBV7-2 and TRBJ1-2; possibly TRBD1 for D (5 bases). Trimming left V 1 base short and J 4 bases short, with 7 bases between. Looked up from germline, CDR1 is SGHTA and CDR2 is FQGNSA. This CDR3 has 13 residues. The CDR3 region has the DNA TGTGCCAGCAGCTTAGACAGGCGCTATGGCTACACCTTC. Its protein is CASSLDRRYGYTF. Full variable domain (missing parts from reference TRBV7-2 and TRBJ1-2): GAGVSQSPSNKVTEKGKDVELRCDPISGHTALYWYRQSLGQGLEFLIYFQGNSAPDKSGLPSDRFSAERTGGSVSTLTIQRTQQEDSAVYLCASSLDRRYGYTFGSGTRLTVV.

The chain recombines TRBV11-1 with TRBJ2-3; D is unresolved. The V end was cut by 3 bases, the J end by 1 base, with 11 bases between. This CDR3 spans 15 amino acids. Germline CDR1 SGHAT, CDR2 FQDESV (reference sequence). In DNA, the CDR3 is TGTGCCAGCAGCTTCTCGGGTCGGGGCACAGATACGCAGTATTTT. Encoded protein: CASSFSGRGTDTQYF.

This chain uses TRBV9 with TRBJ2-7, with D possibly being TRBD2 (5 bases). V was pared by 3 bases and J by 3 bases, with 19 bases between. Germline V gives CDR1 SGDLS, CDR2 YYNGEE. This CDR3 is built from 16 residues. CDR3 loop: CASSGDTGKRSYEQYF. Written as DNA, the CDR3 is TGTGCCAGCAGCGGAGACACCGGGAAGCGCAGCTACGAGCAGTACTTC.

The chain uses TRBV5-1 and TRBJ2-7; tentatively, D is TRBD2 (6 bases). This CDR3 is 14 amino acids long. With 3 bases removed from V and 3 bases from J, the gap between germline ends came to 13 bases. Germline CDR1 reads SGHRS; CDR2 reads YFSETQ. CDR3 protein: CASSSVRGGYEQYF. The CDR3 region has the DNA TGCGCCAGCAGCTCGGTGAGGGGAGGCTACGAGCAGTACTTC.

J is TRBJ2-7 and V is TRBV5-5, with TRBD1 matching over 7 bases. Per germline, CDR1 SGHKS and CDR2 YYEKEE (reference sequence). J gave up 0 bases and V 4 bases, and 7 bases lay outside the gene matches. The CDR3 extends over 15 amino acids. The CDR3 is CASSDDRAASYEQYF. CDR3 sequence (DNA): TGTGCCAGCAGCGATGACAGGGCGGCCTCCTACGAGCAGTACTTC.

The V call is TRBV6-5, the J call TRBJ1-4; the match to TRBD1 covers 7 bases. Trimming took 2 bases from V and 2 from J; bases not matched to a gene: 5. From germline, CDR1 is MNHEY and CDR2 SVGAGI. This CDR3 has 16 amino acids. CDR3 region: CASSYQTGRTNEKLFF. Here the CDR3 DNA reads TGTGCCAGCAGTTACCAGACAGGGAGGACTAATGAAAAACTGTTTTTT.

The chain carries TRBV5-8 and TRBJ1-6; 7 positions agree with TRBD1. V shed 2 bases, J shed 2 bases, and the junction held 4 bases outside the gene matches. The CDR3 covers 16 residues. Germline V gene lookup returns CDR1 SGHTS and CDR2 YDEGEE. Written as DNA, the CDR3 is TGTGCCAGCAGCTTTAACAGGGGAGCCTATAATTCACCCCTCCACTTT. It encodes CASSFNRGAYNSPLHF. Full variable domain (remainder filled in from reference TRBV5-8 and TRBJ1-6): EAGVTQSPTHLIKTRGQQATLRCSPISGHTSVYWYQQALGLGLQFLLWYDEGEERNRGNFPPRFSGRQFPNYSSELNVNALELEDSALYLCASSFNRGAYNSPLHFGNGTRLTVT.

To note about this clone: The identical CDR3 is also encoded by other nucleotide sequences in the sample. The chain recombines TRBV30 with TRBJ2-5; 9 positions match TRBD2. With 0 bases clipped from V and 5 bases from J, the junction kept 16 bases outside the gene matches. CDR3 length: 18 amino acids. Germline CDR1 GTSNPN, CDR2 SVGIG (reference sequence). The CDR3 sequence: CAWSVLPGRGGHWETQYF. The CDR3, as DNA: TGTGCCTGGAGTGTACTCCCGGGGCGGGGGGGTCACTGGGAGACCCAGTACTTC.

The V call is TRBV30, the J call TRBJ1-5; TRBD1 matches 7 bases. The V segment lost 1 base and the J segment 2 bases; nucleotides outside the gene matches: 2. Germline CDR1 and CDR2: GTSNPN and SVGIG (reference sequence). The CDR3 consists of 14 residues. The CDR3 DNA follows: TGTGCCTGGAGTGGTGACAGGGGCAATCAGCCCCAGCATTTT. Its translation: CAWSGDRGNQPQHF.

The V and J genes are TRBV20-1 and TRBJ1-1; TRBD1 agrees at 10 bases. Germline CDR1 is DFQATT and CDR2 is SNEGSKA (reference sequence). V shed 3 bases, J shed 7 bases, and the junction held 5 bases outside the gene matches. This CDR3 contains 13 residues. Here the CDR3 reads CSASEGTGVEAFF. In DNA form, the CDR3 reads TGCAGTGCTAGTGAAGGGACAGGGGTTGAAGCTTTCTTT.